This T cell receptor (beta chain) was captured in a study of breast tumors, draining lymph nodes, adjacent tissues. Study-wide points: Luminal-like breast cancer showed significantly higher tumor–nontumor repertoire similarity than basal-like.

The CDR3 sequence is 17 residues long. In germline, CDR1 is SGHVS, CDR2 FNYEAQ. MiXCR, run by TCRdb on the multiplex PCR reads, gives a single entry per CDR3 protein. The repertoire holds about 130,000 distinct CDR3 sequences, 20% seen once, with 3% to 4% in the top ten. Axillary draining lymph nodes of breast cancer patients supplied the node samples. Details on this clonotype: No antigen is known for it. Since a much larger clone is just one base distant, this may be a read error.

The origin of this receptor is a female donor with breast cancer. Some clones in this sample may be carry-over from other donors' samples. The chain has TRBV7-6 and TRBJ1-3, with D possibly TRBD1 on 6 matching bases. The specimen was axillary lymph node tissue. CDR3 residues: CASSLAGRGRLGNTMYF. The CDR3 DNA is TGTGCCAGCAGCTTAGCAGGGCGGGGGCGACTTGGAAACACCATGTATTTT.